This T cell receptor (beta chain) was identified in a study of cytomegalovirus exposure and HLA in healthy donors. The PCR employed 60 Vbeta primers together with 13 Jbeta primers. The table came from immunoSEQ multiplex PCR; TCRdb's copy has only in-frame clones and leaves some out. In the table there are roughly 200,000 clones, roughly 79% of which are singletons. Germline CDR1 MNHEY, CDR2 SMNVEV (reference sequence). This CDR3 region has 17 residues. With V trimmed by 2 bases and J by 2 bases, 11 bases remained unmatched. The rearrangement links TRBV27 to TRBJ2-7; 8 bases map to TRBD2. The TCR comes from a man aged 25-45 years in good health and CMV-seronegative. Sequenced input: PBMCs. The CDR3 is CASSLEWNSGIAYEQYF. In nucleotides, the CDR3 is TGTGCCAGCAGTTTAGAGTGGAATAGCGGGATTGCCTACGAGCAGTACTTC.